This T cell receptor (beta chain) was identified during a study of cytomegalovirus exposure and HLA in healthy donors listed by TCRdb under 2017. Study-level background: An earlier analysis of a few hundred of the donors reported 276 Gb of sequence data and 95 million to 140 million unique TCR beta sequences obtained from around 190 million T cells. About 310 gigabases of sequencing data and approximately 93 million unique TCR sequences were included in an early release covering about 700 HLA-typed donors. Of the roughly 400 genotyped donors, about 80% fell in the genetic ancestry cluster associated with self-reported Caucasian donors. The study was designed to test whether signatures of past pathogen exposure could be identified by cataloging public T cell receptors. The study used immunosequencing to profile the T cell repertoires of 600 to 850 subjects and linked those repertoires to cytomegalovirus serostatus. Along with the approximately 700-subject first cohort, a separate validation cohort of 120 different subjects was used. To predict cytomegalovirus infection status, the study combined high-throughput TCR immunosequencing, statistical association of individual TCRs with disease status, and machine learning. To study patterns of TCR occurrence, a later analysis re-analyzed previously published TCR beta repertoires from 666 donors and added high-resolution HLA genotyping. Rather than using new phenotypic data, the later analysis identified candidate immune exposures from TCR beta sequences and from how often those sequences occurred across donors. An earlier analysis of 587 of the donors used high-throughput TCR beta sequencing to judge whether each TCR beta V gene segment behaved as functional or pseudogenic. Donor age, sex, ethnicity and CMV serostatus were compiled together with the repertoire data. A later genetic analysis took genome-wide SNP genotypes for about 55% of the roughly 700 donors and used that subset as a discovery cohort. Every repertoire in the discovery cohort had been generated on one and the same sequencing platform. HLA typing covered class I and class II loci at four-digit resolution. The number of donors typed differed by locus, with about 629-640 for A, B, C, DRB1 and DQB1, roughly 520 for DQA1, over 600 for DPA1, and around 460 for DPB1. Four to six DR-DQ haplotypes were handled as single units for association and clustering because linkage in the cohort was strong. Across roughly 420 genotyped donors of the cohort, an average of roughly 250,000 unique TCR beta nucleotide sequences per donor were sequenced, and roughly 17% of those sequences were non-productive. General conclusions and limits of the study: The only immune exposure information available for the cohort was CMV serostatus. Most TCR sequences were observed very rarely across donors, whereas some public TCRs were present in many individuals. Compared with equally common non-associated chains, HLA-associated TCR beta chains in a later analysis were more clonally expanded and had lower generation probabilities. When HLA alleles, especially DR and DQ, strongly co-occurred, attributing TCR associations to individual alleles was difficult. The classifier was reported to diagnose cytomegalovirus status with high specificity and sensitivity in both the original cohort and the validation cohort. Correlated functional status among segregating V segments might reflect linkage disequilibrium, but an unknown experimental factor could not be ruled out. The authors suggested that the approach could potentially be extended to other disease states and immunological phenotypes. Presence/absence analyses assumed roughly uniform sequencing depth across donors, an assumption that may not hold. According to a later analysis, TCR association rates differed among HLA loci, with DRB1 alleles showing the most associated TCRs and HLA-C alleles showing the fewest. Compared with the roughly 700-donor mean, donors in an Asian-associated ancestry cluster had fewer N-insertions in productive TCRs, according to a later genetic analysis. Broadly in line with IMGT annotations, most TCR beta V segments showed up in productive rearrangements about 87% or about 30% of the time in an earlier analysis of several hundred of the donors. A further reported finding was that TCR beta sequences accurately predicted the HLA-A and HLA-B alleles for most subjects in the first cohort. The study listed approximately 160 TCR beta chains as associated with cytomegalovirus. A cluster of highly shared sequence variants was judged likely to represent a technical artifact of the sequencing pipeline. Because HLA typing was missing for some donors at each locus, association tests included only the typed subset. The cohort was sequenced for TCR beta chains only, and without alpha or paired-chain data the features that could be detected were limited. In vitro tests confirmed that a few of the cytomegalovirus-associated TCR beta chains recognize cytomegalovirus antigens. According to a later analysis, parvovirus B19, influenza, CMV and Epstein-Barr virus appeared linked to several top co-occurrence clusters. The earlier analysis of about 600 of the donors excluded roughly 17 rarely observed V segments, including chromosome 9 orphons, because counts were too low. A later genetic analysis associated a missense DCLRE1C variant with V-gene and J-gene trimming of TCR beta chains, and an independent cohort replicated the association. A later analysis associated about 16,000 TCR beta sequences with specific HLA alleles at a false discovery rate of 0.05. In a later analysis, most CMV-associated TCR beta chains were found to appear HLA-restricted, with HLA associations seemingly driven largely by CMV exposure. Some IMGT-functional V segments, including TRBV6-2 and TRBV6-3, could not be distinguished by the 87-base-pair reads and were therefore excluded.

As concerns this clone: Its antigen is unknown. No much larger clone exists at a distance of one base, and base qualities are not known.

The cohort comprised 550 to 700 healthy bone marrow donors. All cohort members were sampled while nominally healthy, although unrecorded immune exposures were likely present. The donor tested CMV seronegative and was one of the 352 seronegative cohort members. A peripheral blood sample was collected from each donor, and TCR beta sequencing was performed on peripheral blood mononuclear cells. Genomic DNA extraction from the blood cell samples was performed with the Qiagen DNeasy Blood Extraction Kit. Receptor libraries were prepared by the immunoSEQ multiplex PCR assay. For the multiplex PCR, a mixture combining 60 forward primers for TCR Vbeta segments and 13 reverse primers for TCR Jbeta segments was used. The CDR3 region of rearranged TCR beta genes was amplified from genomic DNA with a multiplex PCR assay. Amplified TCR beta libraries were sequenced as 87-base-pair reads on the Illumina HiSeq System. On the authors' methods: In a later analysis, 70 million to 95 million unique TCR beta chains were counted across the 500 to 850 repertoires, and around 11 million of these chains were shared by at least two donors. Raw reads were error-corrected and collapsed into unique sequences with a nearest-neighbor algorithm that merged closely related sequences to remove PCR and sequencing errors. V, D and J gene segments were assigned by aligning CDR3 sequences to IMGT reference sequences. Each retained sequence needed at least a six-nucleotide match to both a V gene segment and a J gene segment. A rearrangement counted as productive if the CDR3 had no stop codons and remained in frame with V and J, and every other rearrangement counted as non-productive. CDR3 was defined according to IMGT convention as the region running from the second conserved V-encoded cysteine to the conserved J-encoded phenylalanine. The earlier analysis of roughly 590 of the donors excluded any sequence lacking an unambiguous match to a single V gene segment. In an earlier analysis of about 590 of the donors, a V segment was called functional when productive rearrangements were above 56.7%, and segregating when the standard deviation between donors exceeded 5%. A statistical classification framework was built for diagnosing cytomegalovirus status from the catalog of TCR beta chain sequences. A later analysis assigned V and J genes by comparing TCR nucleotide sequences with IMGT/GENE-DB human TR gene sequences. Using the TCRdist pipeline, a later analysis assigned CDR3 sequences along with most-parsimonious VDJ recombination scenarios. In a later analysis, every TCR beta chain was defined by the combination of its CDR3 amino acid sequence and its V-gene family, and reads without a unique V-gene family were dropped. In a later analysis, 500 to 700 highly shared, low-generation-probability nucleotide sequences were removed to address suspected cross-contamination and a sequencing artifact. In a later analysis, a clonal expansion index was calculated for each public chain from normalized within-repertoire ranks of inferred template counts. In a later analysis, generation probabilities were computed with a VDJ recombination model fitted to out-of-frame rearrangements, and the resulting probabilities were checked against IGoR. In a later analysis, hypergeometric tests were used to score TCR-TCR, TCR-HLA and TCR-CMV co-occurrence, with a repertoire-size bias correction applied to TCR pairs. To estimate false discovery rates, a later analysis permuted the HLA or CMV assignments 20 times. In a later analysis, co-occurring TCRs were grouped using DBSCAN, with TCRdist sequence similarity added in when clustering inside HLA-allele-positive subsets. For co-occurrence clustering, repertoires with fewer than 30,000 or more than 120,000 public chains were excluded, along with about five repertoires with anomalous nucleotide sharing. As stored in TCRdb, this immuneACCESS dataset retains in-frame rearrangements with V and J assigned. A fraction of the clones does not appear; measured against another copy, unresolved V genes explain less than half of the discrepancy, and the remainder lacks a known reason. V and J calls and clone size are copied from that table; D and trimming were computed from the DNA. For this sample the table gives about 200,000 clones, of which around 77% were detected only once. The ten top clones hold just under 3% of the sample.

The CDR3 sequence holds 15 residues, the cysteine and phenylalanine included. Of all the DNA, just the CDR3 is kept, 45 bases in frame from base 1. CDR1 and CDR2 are drawn from the germline V gene: SGHRS, YFSETQ. The germline V end is reduced by 4 bases and the J end by 5 bases; junction bases left unmatched: 7. The sample comprised PBMCs. The chain is made from TRBV5-1 and TRBJ2-1, with TRBD1 matching 9 junction bases. The sequence derives from a woman between 25 and 40 years old in good health and CMV-seronegative. The CDR3 amino acid sequence is: CASSKDRGPDNEQFF. The nucleotide sequence reads as follows: TGCGCCAGCAGCAAGGACAGGGGACCGGACAATGAGCAGTTCTTC. Outside the CDR3, residues come from the reference TRBV5-1 and TRBJ2-1 proteins, so the full variable domain is: KAGVTQTPRYLIKTRGQQVTLSCSPISGHRSVSWYQQTPGQGLQFLFEYFSETQRNKGNFPGRFSGRQFSNSRSEMNVSTLELGDSALYLCASSKDRGPDNEQFFGPGTRLTVL.